These 31 T cell receptor beta chains came from one sample sequenced in a study of cytomegalovirus exposure and HLA in healthy donors. The PCR made use of 60 Vbeta and 13 Jbeta primers. Sequenced by immunoSEQ multiplex PCR; TCRdb stores in-frame clones only, minus some. This sample carries approximately 150,000 clones, about 73% of them seen once, and the ten largest clones take about 12%. Specimen: PBMCs. These receptors all stem from a woman in her forties or fifties in good health and CMV-seropositive.

This clone showed up just a few times. V gene TRBV30 combines with J gene TRBJ2-5; D call uncertain. The V gene's germline CDR1 is GTSNPN and CDR2 SVGIG (reference sequence). CDR3 length: 13 amino acids. V lost 5 bases to trimming and J lost 5 bases, with 15 bases between them. Here the CDR3 DNA reads TGTGCCTGGGACGACGGGTTAATGGAGACCCAGTACTTC. Protein sequence: CAWDDGLMETQYF.

The chain uses TRBV5-1 and TRBJ2-3, with TRBD2 as a possible D gene (7 bases). CDR3 length: 15 residues. The germline V gene encodes CDR1 SGHRS and CDR2 YFSETQ. V was cut by 7 bases and J by 3 bases, with 18 bases left in between. In DNA, the CDR3 is TGCGCCAGCGTCAAGGCGGGGGCGGGGACAGATACGCAGTATTTT. It yields the protein CASVKAGAGTDTQYF. The variable domain in full, completed from reference TRBV5-1 and TRBJ2-3, reads KAGVTQTPRYLIKTRGQQVTLSCSPISGHRSVSWYQQTPGQGLQFLFEYFSETQRNKGNFPGRFSGRQFSNSRSEMNVSTLELGDSALYLCASVKAGAGTDTQYFGPGTRLTVL.

The V and J genes are TRBV7-2 and TRBJ2-5; possible D gene TRBD1, 6 bases. V was trimmed by 2 bases and J by 4 bases, leaving 8 bases between them. This CDR3 has 13 residues. CDR1 is SGHTA, CDR2 FQGNSA, per germline. CDR3 amino acids: CASSLRRGETQYF. The CDR3 bases are TGTGCCAGCAGCTTACGCAGGGGAGAGACCCAGTACTTC.

CDR3 nucleotides: TGTGCCAGCAGACCCCAGTACCAAAATCAGCCCCAGCATTTT. Amino acid sequence: CASRPQYQNQPQHF. The V gene is TRBV6-5, the J gene TRBJ1-5, with no clear D. Trimming cost V 6 bases and J 4 bases, with 13 bases left between them. Germline CDR1 is MNHEY and CDR2 is SVGAGI. This CDR3 has 14 residues.

This chain connects TRBV27 to TRBJ1-5, with D perhaps matching TRBD1 (5 bases). Looked up from germline, CDR1 is MNHEY and CDR2 is SMNVEV (reference sequence). V was clipped by 2 bases and J by 9 bases, with 17 bases between them. The CDR3 runs 15 residues. The CDR3 region has the DNA TGTGCCAGCAGTTTAGGCAGTTTAGGGGATTGGCCCCAGCATTTT. Translated: CASSLGSLGDWPQHF.

This sequence joins TRBV6-5 and TRBJ1-2; D is unclear. With 6 bases removed from V and 2 bases from J, the gap between germline ends came to 10 bases. The germline gives CDR1 MNHEY, CDR2 SVGAGI. This CDR3 spans 13 amino acids. For the CDR3, the DNA is TGTGCCAGCAGCCCCGACACAAACTATGGCTACACCTTC. Protein product: CASSPDTNYGYTF.

The J gene is TRBJ2-2, the V gene TRBV6-1; D is perhaps TRBD2 (5 bases). Between the trimmed V and J ends, which lost 6 bases and 3 bases, there was a span of 8 bases. CDR3 length: 13 amino acids. Germline CDR1 is MNHNS and CDR2 is SASEGT. CDR3 loop: CASRRVDTGELFF. CDR3 DNA sequence: TGTGCCAGCAGGAGGGTGGACACCGGGGAGCTGTTTTTT.

This chain links TRBV19 with TRBJ2-3, with D perhaps TRBD2 (5 bases). The V and J ends lost 5 bases and 8 bases respectively, with 11 bases between them. The CDR3 covers 12 residues. Per the germline V gene, CDR1 is LNHDA and CDR2 is SQIVND (reference sequence). DNA of the CDR3: TGTGCCAGTAGTCTCGCGGGCGTTACGCAGTATTTT. Its protein product is CASSLAGVTQYF.

This chain joins TRBV2 and TRBJ1-1, with D possibly TRBD1 on 6 matching bases. Trimming pared 7 bases from V and 5 bases from J, leaving 14 bases between. The CDR3 runs 13 residues. Germline V gene lookup returns CDR1 SNHLY and CDR2 FYNNEI. CDR3 amino acids: CASTIRGRTEAFF. DNA for the CDR3: TGTGCCAGCACAATCAGGGGAAGGACTGAAGCTTTCTTT.

This rearrangement joins TRBV9 to TRBJ2-1, with 13 bases that match TRBD2. Germline values: CDR1 SGDLS, CDR2 YYNGEE. J lost 8 bases, V lost 4 bases, and 15 bases had no gene match. CDR3 length equals 18 residues. The CDR3 is CASSFGLAGAPGDHEQFF. The CDR3, as DNA: TGTGCCAGCAGCTTCGGACTAGCGGGGGCCCCCGGGGACCATGAGCAGTTCTTC.

The sample holds a few counts of this clone. The chain combines TRBV11-2 with TRBJ2-3; the match to TRBD2 covers 8 bases. V was pared by 4 bases and J by 3 bases, with 6 bases of the junction left unmatched. The CDR3 totals 15 residues. CDR1 is SGHAT and CDR2 is FQNNGV in the germline V gene. CDR3 bases: TGTGCCAGCAGCTCACCGGGACTAGAAACAGATACGCAGTATTTT. Encoded protein: CASSSPGLETDTQYF.

A single count supports this clone. The rearrangement links TRBV5-6 to TRBJ1-2, with a tentative D call TRBD1 (6 bases). The V end lost 2 bases, the J end lost 1 base, and 15 bases lay between the germline ends. The CDR3 is 16 amino acids. Germline CDR1 and CDR2: SGHDT and YYEEEE. The CDR3 here is CASSLGTILVNYGYTF. The CDR3, as DNA: TGTGCCAGCAGCTTAGGGACAATCCTAGTTAACTATGGCTACACCTTC.

This sequence joins TRBV12-5 and TRBJ2-1; unclear D gene. CDR3 length: 18 residues. V gave up 0 bases and J gave up 0 bases, with 15 bases separating them. The germline V gene has CDR1 LGHNT and CDR2 FRNRAP. The CDR3 spells CASGLVRRNLGSYNEQFF. The CDR3 DNA reads TGTGCTAGTGGTTTGGTAAGAAGGAACCTAGGCTCCTACAATGAGCAGTTCTTC.

The chain carries TRBV13 and TRBJ1-3; D remains ambiguous. Trimming left V 8 bases short and J 0 bases short, with 11 bases between. Germline V gives CDR1 PRHDT, CDR2 FYEKMQ (reference sequence). There are 14 residues in the CDR3. The CDR3 reads CASGLGSSGNTIYF. The CDR3 DNA is TGTGCCAGCGGACTAGGATCCTCTGGAAACACCATATATTTT.

V gene TRBV6-6 combines with J gene TRBJ1-2, with 7 bases matching TRBD1. V lost 5 bases to trimming and J lost 2 bases; unmatched junction nucleotides: 11. Germline V lookup: CDR1 MNHNY, CDR2 SVGAGI (reference sequence). The CDR3 sequence is 16 residues long. The CDR3 DNA follows: TGTGCCAGCAGTGCGACCTCAGGGGGTGGAAACTATGGCTACACCTTC. It codes for CASSATSGGGNYGYTF.

The rearrangement joins TRBV7-2 to TRBJ1-5; 7 bases line up with TRBD1. CDR1 is SGHTA, CDR2 FQGNSA, per germline. J lost 5 bases, V lost 2 bases, and 3 bases had no gene match. CDR3 length equals 14 residues. CDR3 amino acids: CASSLRQGHQPQHF. The CDR3 region has the DNA TGTGCCAGCAGCTTACGACAGGGCCATCAGCCCCAGCATTTT.

Turning to this clone: The junction shows a germline mismatch at one end, possibly a read error. The chain couples TRBV5-1 to TRBJ1-2, with TRBD1 identical over 9 bases. Germline V gives CDR1 SGHRS, CDR2 YFSETQ. The CDR3 covers 16 residues. The CDR3 nucleotides read TGTGCCAGCAGCTTGACAGGGGGGCTACACCACTATGGCTACACCTTC. Translating gives CASSLTGGLHHYGYTF.

The count of this clone is one. The rearrangement joins TRBV9 to TRBJ2-1; D is perhaps TRBD1 (5 bases). Trimming pared 0 bases from V and 0 bases from J, leaving 10 bases between. This CDR3 is built from 16 residues. Germline V CDR1 and CDR2: SGDLS, YYNGEE. The chain's CDR3 is CASSVDMTVSYNEQFF. The DNA of the CDR3 is TGTGCCAGCAGCGTAGATATGACAGTCTCCTACAATGAGCAGTTCTTC.

The V call is TRBV6-1, the J call TRBJ2-1; a possible D gene is TRBD2 (5 bases). The CDR3 length is 13 residues. Trimming took 2 bases from V and 9 from J, leaving 11 bases between them. Germline CDR1 MNHNS, CDR2 SASEGT. The CDR3 here is CASSELGSIEQFF. CDR3 in DNA: TGTGCCAGCAGTGAATTAGGGAGTATTGAGCAGTTCTTC.

In this sample, this clone turned up a few times. The rearrangement links TRBV30 to TRBJ1-5; D ambiguous. Germline CDR1 reads GTSNPN; CDR2 reads SVGIG (reference sequence). This CDR3 region has 14 residues. With 0 bases removed from V and 6 bases from J, the gap between germline ends came to 12 bases. The CDR3 DNA sequence: TGTGCCTGGAGTGTATCGGGGTTCGGTCAGCCCCAGCATTTT. Amino acid sequence: CAWSVSGFGQPQHF.

This rearrangement joins TRBV10-3 to TRBJ2-2; 7 bases are a match to TRBD2. Trimming removed 3 bases from V and 3 bases from J; junction bases left unmatched: 13. Per germline, CDR1 ENHRY and CDR2 SYGVKD. The CDR3 is 18 residues long. The DNA for the CDR3 is TGTGCCATCAGTGATTCGCTCAGAGCGGGGAGCTACACCGGGGAGCTGTTTTTT. It specifies CAISDSLRAGSYTGELFF.

The chain is built from TRBV27 and TRBJ2-1, with TRBD2 identical over 12 bases. The CDR3 is 16 residues long. The V gene's germline CDR1 is MNHEY and CDR2 SMNVEV (reference sequence). V trimming: 3 bases; J trimming: 7 bases; junction bases outside the gene matches: 7. In nucleotides, the CDR3 is TGTGCCAGCAGTTTCATTACTAGCGGGGGGACTAATGAGCAGTTCTTC. Protein product: CASSFITSGGTNEQFF.

This rearrangement joins TRBV5-1 to TRBJ1-1; 9 bases fit TRBD1. Germline V lookup: CDR1 SGHRS, CDR2 YFSETQ. The CDR3 consists of 16 residues. The V segment lost 0 bases and the J segment 5 bases; nucleotides outside the gene matches: 8. CDR3 region: CASSLAGGTGMTEAFF. CDR3 in DNA: TGCGCCAGCAGCTTGGCGGGCGGGACAGGGATGACTGAAGCTTTCTTT.

The chain couples TRBV5-1 to TRBJ2-2; D ambiguous. This CDR3 has 14 residues. V lost 0 bases, J lost 4 bases, and 7 bases lay in between. Germline V CDR1 and CDR2: SGHRS, YFSETQ. The CDR3 region has the DNA TGCGCCAGCAGCTTGGACCTCAGCACCGGGGAGCTGTTTTTT. Amino acid sequence: CASSLDLSTGELFF.

The chain is built from TRBV10-3 and TRBJ2-3, with D possibly matching TRBD1 (6 bases). This CDR3 is built from 15 residues. V lost 1 base and J lost 4, with 12 bases in between. Germline V gene data show CDR1 as ENHRY and CDR2 as SYGVKD. CDR3: CAISEYREYADTQYF. DNA for the CDR3: TGTGCCATCAGTGAGTACAGGGAATATGCAGATACGCAGTATTTT.

V gene TRBV7-2 combines with J gene TRBJ2-2; 7 nucleotides line up with TRBD1. Germline lookup yields CDR1 SGHTA and CDR2 FQGNSA. The CDR3 extends over 19 amino acids. The junction had 14 bases not matched to a gene; V was cut back by 1 base and J by 3 bases. DNA for the CDR3: TGTGCCAGCAGCTTAGGGTTGGGTGACAGGGTTCGGGACACCGGGGAGCTGTTTTTT. Amino acids: CASSLGLGDRVRDTGELFF.

The rearrangement uses TRBV7-8 and TRBJ2-1, with a weak D call TRBD1 (7 bases). The CDR3 extends over 18 amino acids. V was clipped by 3 bases and J by 3 bases, with 21 bases between them. Germline CDR1 SGHVS, CDR2 FQNEAQ. CDR3 protein: CASSFAPAGQTLYNEQFF. Here the CDR3 DNA reads TGTGCCAGCAGCTTCGCACCCGCGGGACAGACTCTCTACAATGAGCAGTTCTTC. The whole variable domain, filled in from reference TRBV7-8 and TRBJ2-1, reads GAGVSQSPRYKVAKRGQDVALRCDPISGHVSLFWYQQALGQGPEFLTYFQNEAQLDKSGLPSDRFFAERPEGSVSTLKIQRTQQEDSAVYLCASSFAPAGQTLYNEQFFGPGTRLTVL.

The chain recombines TRBV7-3 with TRBJ1-2, with 9 bases lining up with TRBD1. This CDR3 contains 13 residues. V lost 1 base and J lost 7; bases outside the gene matches: 1. Per the germline V gene, CDR1 is SGHTA and CDR2 is FQGTGA. DNA for the CDR3: TGTGCCAGCAGCTTAAGGGGACAGGGTGGCTACACCTTC. Protein: CASSLRGQGGYTF.

The chain employs TRBV19 and TRBJ1-1; 8 positions match TRBD1. Per the germline V gene, CDR1 is LNHDA and CDR2 is SQIVND (reference sequence). The CDR3 covers 15 residues. V shed 6 bases, J shed 6 bases, and the junction held 12 bases outside the gene matches. This CDR3 reads CASRVFGQGSAEAFF. CDR3 DNA: TGTGCCAGTAGGGTATTCGGACAGGGAAGCGCTGAAGCTTTCTTT.

The chain carries TRBV19 and TRBJ2-3; TRBD1 matches 9 bases. V dropped 5 bases and J dropped 5; count of bases not matched to a gene: 11. CDR1 is LNHDA, CDR2 SQIVND, per germline (reference sequence). CDR3 length equals 16 residues. The CDR3 nucleotides are TGTGCCAGTAGTGCACCTCCGGGACAGGGAAAAGATACGCAGTATTTT. Its translation is CASSAPPGQGKDTQYF.

The V gene is TRBV11-3, the J gene TRBJ2-7; D may be TRBD2 (6 bases). Trimming removed 4 bases from V and 6 bases from J, with 16 bases in between. Looked up from germline, CDR1 is SGHNT and CDR2 is YENEEA. The CDR3 is 14 residues long. In nucleotides, the CDR3 is TGTGCCAGCAGCTCAAGTCTCCTCGGGGGCGAGCAGTACTTC. It codes for CASSSSLLGGEQYF.